This T cell receptor beta chain was recovered during a study of control samples from healthy donors and cancer patients. V lost 4 bases, J lost 0 bases, and 13 bases lay in between. Germline-derived CDR1 and CDR2 are SGDLS and YYNGEE. The CDR3 runs to 15 residues. TCRdb's table, derived via immunoSEQ multiplex PCR, lists solely in-frame clones and lacks some. The data show 90,000 to 130,000 clones, with around 80% seen just once and 6.5% held by the top ten. The sample taken for sequencing was blood. The clonotype comes from a man younger than 35 in good health. The chain is built from TRBV9 and TRBJ1-2; D unclear. CDR3 bases: TGTGCCAGCAGCTTAGGCCCGAGGGCTAACTATGGCTACACCTTC. Residues: CASSLGPRANYGYTF.